This TCR beta chain was identified in a study of shared clonotypes between healthy human individuals. The junction had 7 bases not matched to a gene; V was cut back by 4 bases and J by 10 bases. The CDR3 totals 15 residues. Germline CDR1 SGHNT, CDR2 YYREEE (reference sequence). The repertoire was sequenced with immunoSEQ multiplex PCR; TCRdb's copy has only in-frame clones and lacks some. The sample lists 1,400,000 or so clones, 98% occurring once. Notes on the study in general: Larger estimated richness was generally seen in naive subsets than in memory subsets.

On this clone itself: Its target is unknown.

Study donors comprised healthy, HIV-negative adults devoid of recent acute infection or vaccination. The chain is built from TRBV5-4 and TRBJ2-1; 14 bases map to TRBD2. The clonotype was recovered from a man aged 25-40 years in good health. The material sequenced was naive CD4+ T cells sorted from blood. Documented subset: CD45RA+ positively selected. The CDR3 DNA follows: TGTGCCAGCAGCCCGGGACTAGCGGGAGAAGGGGAGCAGTTCTTC. Amino acid sequence: CASSPGLAGEGEQFF.